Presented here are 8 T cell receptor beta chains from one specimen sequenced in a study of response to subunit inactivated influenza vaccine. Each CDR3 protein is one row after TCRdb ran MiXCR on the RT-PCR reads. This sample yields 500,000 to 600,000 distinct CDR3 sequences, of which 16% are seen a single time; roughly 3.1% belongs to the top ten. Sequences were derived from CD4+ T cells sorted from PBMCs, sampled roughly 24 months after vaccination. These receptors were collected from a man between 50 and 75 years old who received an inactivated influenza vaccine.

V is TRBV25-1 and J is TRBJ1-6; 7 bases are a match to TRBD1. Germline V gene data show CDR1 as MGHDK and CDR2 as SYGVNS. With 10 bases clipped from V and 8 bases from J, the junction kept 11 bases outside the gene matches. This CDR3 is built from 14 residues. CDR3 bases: TGTGCCACCACAGGGGTGTCCCCCGATTCACCCCTCCACTTT. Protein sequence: CATTGVSPDSPLHF.

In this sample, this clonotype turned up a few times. CDR3 sequence reads: CASSWAGAQSDEQYF. The CDR3, as DNA: TGTGCCAGCAGCTGGGCGGGGGCTCAGTCCGACGAGCAGTACTTC. The chain joins TRBV7-9 to TRBJ2-7, with D possibly TRBD2 on 7 matching bases. CDR3 length equals 15 residues. Germline CDR1 and CDR2: SEHNR and FQNEAQ (reference sequence). V shed 4 bases and J shed 5 bases, with 18 bases lying between them. Combining the CDR3 with reference TRBV7-9 and TRBJ2-7 gives the whole variable domain DTGVSQNPRHKITKRGQNVTFRCDPISEHNRLYWYRQTLGQGPEFLTYFQNEAQLEKSRLLSDRFSAERPKGSFSTLEIQRTEQGDSAMYLCASSWAGAQSDEQYFGPGTRLTVT.

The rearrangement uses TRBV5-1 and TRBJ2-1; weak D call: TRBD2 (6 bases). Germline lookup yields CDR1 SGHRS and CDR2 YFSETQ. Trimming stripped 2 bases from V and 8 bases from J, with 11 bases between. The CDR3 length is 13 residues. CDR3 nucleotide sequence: TGCGCCAGCAGCTTAGGCGCGGGGTATGAGCAGTTCTTC. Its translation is CASSLGAGYEQFF.

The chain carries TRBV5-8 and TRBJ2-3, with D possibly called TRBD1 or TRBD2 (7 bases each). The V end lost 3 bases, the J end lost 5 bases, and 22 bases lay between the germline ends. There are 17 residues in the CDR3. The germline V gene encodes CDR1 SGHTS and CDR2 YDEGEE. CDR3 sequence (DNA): TGTGCCAGCAGCTCCCAGATCATCAGGGGGGGCAGAGATACGCAGTATTTT. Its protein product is CASSSQIIRGGRDTQYF.

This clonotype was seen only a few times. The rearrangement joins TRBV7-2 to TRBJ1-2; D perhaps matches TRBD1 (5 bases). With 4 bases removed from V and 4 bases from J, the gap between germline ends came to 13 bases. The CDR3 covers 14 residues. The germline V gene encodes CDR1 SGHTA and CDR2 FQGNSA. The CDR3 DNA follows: TGTGCCAGCAGCTACCGGGACGCGGGCTATGGCTACACCTTC. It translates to CASSYRDAGYGYTF.

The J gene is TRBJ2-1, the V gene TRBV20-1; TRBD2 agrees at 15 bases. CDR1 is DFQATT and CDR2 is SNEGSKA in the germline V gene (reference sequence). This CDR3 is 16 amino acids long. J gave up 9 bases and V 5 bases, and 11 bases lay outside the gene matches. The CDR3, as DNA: TGCAGTGCTCGTCCCGGGACTAGCGGGGGGCGGGGTGAGCAGTTCTTC. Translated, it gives CSARPGTSGGRGEQFF.

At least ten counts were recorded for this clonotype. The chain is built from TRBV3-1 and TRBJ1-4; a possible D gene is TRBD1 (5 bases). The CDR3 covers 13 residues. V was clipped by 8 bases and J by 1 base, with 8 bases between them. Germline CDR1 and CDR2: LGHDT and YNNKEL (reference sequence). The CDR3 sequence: CASGGRTNEKLFF. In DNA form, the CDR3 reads TGTGCCAGCGGGGGGAGAACTAATGAAAAACTGTTTTTT.

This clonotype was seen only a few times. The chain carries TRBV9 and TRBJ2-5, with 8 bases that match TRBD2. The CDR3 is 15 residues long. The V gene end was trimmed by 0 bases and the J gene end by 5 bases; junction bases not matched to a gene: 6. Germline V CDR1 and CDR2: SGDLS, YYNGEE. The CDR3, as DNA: TGTGCCAGCAGCGTAGCGCCGGGAGGGCTGGAGACCCAGTACTTC. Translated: CASSVAPGGLETQYF.